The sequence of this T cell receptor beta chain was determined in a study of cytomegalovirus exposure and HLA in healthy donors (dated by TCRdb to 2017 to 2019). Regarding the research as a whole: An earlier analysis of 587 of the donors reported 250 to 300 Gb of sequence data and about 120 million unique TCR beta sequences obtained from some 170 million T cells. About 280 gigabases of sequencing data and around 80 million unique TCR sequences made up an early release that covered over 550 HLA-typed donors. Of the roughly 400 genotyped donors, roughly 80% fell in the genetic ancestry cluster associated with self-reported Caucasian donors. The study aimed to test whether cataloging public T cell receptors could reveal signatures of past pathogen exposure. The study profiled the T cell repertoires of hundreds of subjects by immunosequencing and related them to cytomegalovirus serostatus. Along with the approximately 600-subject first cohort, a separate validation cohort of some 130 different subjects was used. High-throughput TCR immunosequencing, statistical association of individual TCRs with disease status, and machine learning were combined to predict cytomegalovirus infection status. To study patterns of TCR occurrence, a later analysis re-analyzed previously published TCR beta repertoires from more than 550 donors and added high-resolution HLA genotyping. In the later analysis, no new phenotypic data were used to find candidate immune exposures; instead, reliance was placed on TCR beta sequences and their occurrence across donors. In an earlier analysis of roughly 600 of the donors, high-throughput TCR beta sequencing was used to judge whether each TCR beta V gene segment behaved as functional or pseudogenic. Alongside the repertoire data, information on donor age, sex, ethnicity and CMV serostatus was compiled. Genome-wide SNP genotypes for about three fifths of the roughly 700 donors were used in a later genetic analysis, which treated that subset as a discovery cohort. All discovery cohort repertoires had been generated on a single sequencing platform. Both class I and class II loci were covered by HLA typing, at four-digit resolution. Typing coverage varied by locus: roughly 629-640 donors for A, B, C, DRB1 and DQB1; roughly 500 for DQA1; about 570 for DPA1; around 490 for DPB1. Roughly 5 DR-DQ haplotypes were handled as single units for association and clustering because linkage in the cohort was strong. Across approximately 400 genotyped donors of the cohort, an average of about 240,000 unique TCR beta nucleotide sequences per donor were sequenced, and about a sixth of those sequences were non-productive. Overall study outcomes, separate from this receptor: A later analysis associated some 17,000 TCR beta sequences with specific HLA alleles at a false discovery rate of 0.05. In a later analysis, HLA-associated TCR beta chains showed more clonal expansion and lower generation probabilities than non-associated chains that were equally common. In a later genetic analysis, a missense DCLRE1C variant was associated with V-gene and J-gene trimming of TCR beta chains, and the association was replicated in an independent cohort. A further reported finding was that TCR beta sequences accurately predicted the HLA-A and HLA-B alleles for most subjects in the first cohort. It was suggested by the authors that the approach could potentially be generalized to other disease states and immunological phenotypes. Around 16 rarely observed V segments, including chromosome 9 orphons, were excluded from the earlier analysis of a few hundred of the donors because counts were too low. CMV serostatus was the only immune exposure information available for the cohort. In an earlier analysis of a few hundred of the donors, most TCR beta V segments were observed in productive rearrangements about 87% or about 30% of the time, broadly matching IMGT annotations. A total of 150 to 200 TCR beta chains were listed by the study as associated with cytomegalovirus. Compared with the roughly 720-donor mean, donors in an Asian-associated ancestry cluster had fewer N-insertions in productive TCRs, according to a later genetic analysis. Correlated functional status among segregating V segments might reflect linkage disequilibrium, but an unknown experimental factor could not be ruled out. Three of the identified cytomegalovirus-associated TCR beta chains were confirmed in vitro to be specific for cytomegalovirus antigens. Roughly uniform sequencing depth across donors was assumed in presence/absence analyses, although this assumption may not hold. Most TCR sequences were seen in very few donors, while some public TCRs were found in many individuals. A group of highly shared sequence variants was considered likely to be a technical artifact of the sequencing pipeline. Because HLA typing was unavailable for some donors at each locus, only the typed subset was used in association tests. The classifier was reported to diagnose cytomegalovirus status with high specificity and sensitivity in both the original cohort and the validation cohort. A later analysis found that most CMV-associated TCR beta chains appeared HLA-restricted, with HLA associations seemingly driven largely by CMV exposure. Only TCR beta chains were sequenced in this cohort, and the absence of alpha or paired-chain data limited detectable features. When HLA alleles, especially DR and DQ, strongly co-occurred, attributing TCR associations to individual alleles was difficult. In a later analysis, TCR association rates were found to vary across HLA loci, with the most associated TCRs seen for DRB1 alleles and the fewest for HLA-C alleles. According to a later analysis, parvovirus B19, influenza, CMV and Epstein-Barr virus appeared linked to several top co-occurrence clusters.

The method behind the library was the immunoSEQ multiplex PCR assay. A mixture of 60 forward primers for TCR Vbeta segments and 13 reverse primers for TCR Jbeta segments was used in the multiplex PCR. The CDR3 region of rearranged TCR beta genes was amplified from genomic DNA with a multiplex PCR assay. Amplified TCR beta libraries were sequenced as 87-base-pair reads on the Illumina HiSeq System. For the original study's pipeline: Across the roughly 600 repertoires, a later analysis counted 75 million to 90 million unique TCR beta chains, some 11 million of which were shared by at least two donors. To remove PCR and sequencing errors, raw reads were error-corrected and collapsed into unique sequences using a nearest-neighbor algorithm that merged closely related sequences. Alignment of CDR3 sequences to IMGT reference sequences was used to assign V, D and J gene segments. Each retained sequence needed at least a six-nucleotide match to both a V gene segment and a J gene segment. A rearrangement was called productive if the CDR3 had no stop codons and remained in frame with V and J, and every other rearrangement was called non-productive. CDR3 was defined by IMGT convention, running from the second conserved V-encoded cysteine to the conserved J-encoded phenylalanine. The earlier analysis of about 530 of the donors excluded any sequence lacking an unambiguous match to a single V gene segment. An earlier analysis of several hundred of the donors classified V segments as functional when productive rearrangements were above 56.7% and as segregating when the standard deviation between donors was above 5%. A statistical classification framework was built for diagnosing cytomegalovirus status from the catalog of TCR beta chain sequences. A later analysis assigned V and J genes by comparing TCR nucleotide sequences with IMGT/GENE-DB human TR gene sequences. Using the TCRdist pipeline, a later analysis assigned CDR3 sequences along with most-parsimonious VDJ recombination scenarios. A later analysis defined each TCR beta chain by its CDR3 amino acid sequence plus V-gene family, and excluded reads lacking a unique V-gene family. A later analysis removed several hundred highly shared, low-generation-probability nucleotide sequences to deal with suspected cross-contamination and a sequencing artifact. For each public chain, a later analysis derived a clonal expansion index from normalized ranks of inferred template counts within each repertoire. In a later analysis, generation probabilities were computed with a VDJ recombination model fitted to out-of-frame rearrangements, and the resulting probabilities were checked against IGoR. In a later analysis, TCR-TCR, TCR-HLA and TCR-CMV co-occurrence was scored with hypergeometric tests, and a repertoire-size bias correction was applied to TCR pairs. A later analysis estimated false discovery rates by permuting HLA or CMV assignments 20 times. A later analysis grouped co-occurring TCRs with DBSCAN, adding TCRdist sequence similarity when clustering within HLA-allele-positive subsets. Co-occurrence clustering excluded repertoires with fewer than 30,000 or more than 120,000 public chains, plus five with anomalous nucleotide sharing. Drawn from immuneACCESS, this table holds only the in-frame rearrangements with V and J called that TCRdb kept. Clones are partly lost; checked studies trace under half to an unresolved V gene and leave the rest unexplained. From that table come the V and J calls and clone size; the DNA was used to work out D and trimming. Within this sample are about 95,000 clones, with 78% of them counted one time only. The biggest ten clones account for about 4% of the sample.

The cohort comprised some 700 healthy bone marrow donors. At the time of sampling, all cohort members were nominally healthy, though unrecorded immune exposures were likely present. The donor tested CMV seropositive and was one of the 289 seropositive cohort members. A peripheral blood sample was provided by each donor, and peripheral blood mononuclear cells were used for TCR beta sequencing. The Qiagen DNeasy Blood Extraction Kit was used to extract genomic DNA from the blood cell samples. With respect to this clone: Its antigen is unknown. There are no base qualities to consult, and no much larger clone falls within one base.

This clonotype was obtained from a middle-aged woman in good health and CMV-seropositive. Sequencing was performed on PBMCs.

The CDR3 protein: CASSVQTTADYGYTF. The base sequence is TGTGCCAGCAGCGTACAAACTACCGCAGACTATGGCTACACCTTC. The chain is encoded by TRBV9 joined to TRBJ1-2; the D gene identity is not certain. The germline V gene specifies SGDLS as CDR1 and YYNGEE as CDR2. Its CDR3 holds 15 amino acids, cysteine through phenylalanine. CDR3 DNA only is kept here, 45 bases in frame from base 1. Trimming removed 1 base from V and 3 bases from J, leaving 13 bases between the germline ends.